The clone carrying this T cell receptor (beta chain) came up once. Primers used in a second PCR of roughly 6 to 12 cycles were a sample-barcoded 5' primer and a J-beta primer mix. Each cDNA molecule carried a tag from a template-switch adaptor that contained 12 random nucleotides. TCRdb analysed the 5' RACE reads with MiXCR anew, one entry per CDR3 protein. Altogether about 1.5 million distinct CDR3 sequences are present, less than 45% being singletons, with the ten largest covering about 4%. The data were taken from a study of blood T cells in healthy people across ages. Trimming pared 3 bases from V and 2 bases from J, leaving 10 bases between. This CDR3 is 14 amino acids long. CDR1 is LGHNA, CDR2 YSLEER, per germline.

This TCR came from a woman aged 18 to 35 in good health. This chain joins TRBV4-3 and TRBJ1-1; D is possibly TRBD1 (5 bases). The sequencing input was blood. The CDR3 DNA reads TGCGCCAGCAGCCAGGATAGGGACAACACTGAAGCTTTCTTT. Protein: CASSQDRDNTEAFF.